This T cell receptor beta chain was found in a study of PD-1 blockade in mismatch repair-deficient tumors. In the study overall: Enrolled about 2012-2016, patients had progressing, pretreated mismatch repair-deficient cancers of 11 to 13 types.

PCR or immunohistochemistry showed mismatch repair deficiency in every enrolled patient. Per germline, CDR1 LNHDA and CDR2 SQIVND (reference sequence). V lost 5 bases, J lost 6 bases, and 9 bases stayed unmatched. The CDR3 extends over 15 amino acids. Study-wide findings and caveats: After pembrolizumab, tumor-resident clones rose rapidly, then generally contracted before radiologic responses.

The assay was immunoSEQ multiplex PCR, and TCRdb's table has in-frame clones only and misses some. Of about 110,000 clones listed, about 83% were seen once; the top ten hold 4.5% to 5.5%. This clone was counted between two and nine times. The antigen is unknown. This specimen was peripheral blood, taken about 60 weeks after starting pembrolizumab. The V call is TRBV19, the J call TRBJ1-5; TRBD1 matches at 8 bases. The sequence was collected from an adult with mismatch repair-deficient cancer. CDR3 nucleotide sequence: TGTGCCAGTAGTTTGGACAGGGTGGGCGGTCAGCCCCAGCATTTT. Its protein product is CASSLDRVGGQPQHF.